This entry is about one T cell receptor beta chain. Its antigen remains unknown. These data originate in a study of CD8+ T cells in alopecia areata. Overall study context: The study gave treated patients oral tofacitinib at 5 to 10 mg twice daily.

The authors extracted RNA and reverse transcribed it into cDNA as the sequencing template. The protocol was immunoSEQ multiplex PCR, while the TCRdb copy is restricted to in-frame clones and leaves out a portion. Among over 95,000 clones listed, 45% to 65% were seen once. General observations from the study: In scalp, tofacitinib significantly decreased clonality and expanded CD8+ clones among the top 100.

Treatment meaning: oral pan-JAK inhibitor, 5-10 mg twice daily. Sequences were derived from CD4+ T cells sorted from blood, sampled at week 24, from a patient treated with tofacitinib. The TCR comes from a human donor with alopecia areata.

The DNA for the CDR3 is TGTGCCAGTAGTAAAGTCCTCGGTGGGGGCTACACCTTC. Its translation is CASSKVLGGGYTF. This sequence joins TRBV19 and TRBJ1-2; D unclear. Per germline, CDR1 LNHDA and CDR2 SQIVND (reference sequence). V shed 4 bases and J shed 8 bases, with 14 bases lying between them. The CDR3 runs 13 residues.